These 20 T cell receptor beta chains share one sample of origin, sequenced in a study of post-analysis software for immune sequencing data (dated by TCRdb to the mid-2010s). Paper-wide results and their limitations: Patients showed significantly higher frequencies than controls for five TRBV segments, among them TRBV5-6, TRBV5-1 and TRBV20-1.

The library came from PCR. The sample was run on an Illumina HiSeq 2500. To reduce PCR and sequencing biases, unique molecular identifiers were built into the TCR beta cDNA libraries. Using fastp trimming at Q25 and MiXCR clonotype assembly, TCRdb reanalyzed the public sequencing data and kept in-frame beta chains. All rows with the same CDR3 protein become a single entry with the most common DNA and genes. The sample table contains hundreds of thousands of distinct CDR3 sequences; only one count was recorded for about 40% of them. Around 1.7% of the sample lies in the top ten. These receptors have no known antigen. The sequencing sample was made of blood. The origin of the receptors is a girl between 5 and 17 years old with multiple sclerosis.

The chain employs TRBV20-1 and TRBJ2-3, with D possibly matching TRBD1 (6 bases). The J call could be wrong; TRBJ1-5 is a better fit for the DNA end. This CDR3 has 16 amino acids. Germline V gene sequence: CDR1 DFQATT, CDR2 SNEGSKA (reference sequence). CDR3 amino acids: CSARVIGRGDTDTQHF. The CDR3 coding sequence is TGCAGTGCTAGAGTCATCGGTCGGGGGGACACAGATACGCAGCATTTT.

This clonotype was recorded once. The chain carries TRBV7-9 and TRBJ1-4; D may be TRBD1 (5 bases). Trimming stripped 1 base from V and 1 base from J, with 7 bases between. The germline CDR1 and CDR2 sequences are SEHNR and FQNEAQ (reference sequence). CDR3 length equals 15 residues. The CDR3 reads CASSLGQLTNEKLFF. DNA for the CDR3: TGTGCCAGCAGCTTAGGACAGCTAACTAATGAAAAACTGTTTTTT.

V and J are TRBV7-3 and TRBJ1-2, with TRBD1 matching 11 bases. V trimming: 5 bases; J trimming: 4 bases; junction bases outside the gene matches: 6. The CDR3 is 15 residues long. Germline V gene sequence: CDR1 SGHTA, CDR2 FQGTGA. CDR3 protein: CASSDRDRGSYGYTF. The CDR3 DNA sequence: TGTGCCAGCAGCGACCGGGACAGGGGGAGCTATGGCTACACCTTC.

The chain carries TRBV7-3 and TRBJ2-6; D is unresolved. The CDR3 is 15 residues long. V shed 1 base and J shed 2 bases, with 6 bases lying between them. Germline CDR1 reads SGHTA; CDR2 reads FQGTGA. CDR3 sequence: CASSLNWAGANVLTF. The CDR3 DNA is TGTGCCAGCAGCTTAAATTGGGCTGGGGCCAACGTCCTGACTTTC.

The gene calls are TRBV7-8 and TRBJ2-7; D possibly corresponds to TRBD1 (8 bases). CDR3 length: 16 amino acids. V was shortened by 7 bases and J by 10 bases, with 29 bases between the two germline ends. Germline CDR1 and CDR2: SGHVS and FQNEAQ. CDR3 nucleotide sequence: TGTGCCAGCACCGTATTAGACAGGGGCGGGGGTTCGATCCAGTACTTC. Amino acids: CASTVLDRGGGSIQYF.

There are a few counts of this clonotype. The CDR3 DNA reads as TGTGCCACCAGCAGACCAAAGGGAGGGCTAGTCCAGCATTTT. Its translation: CATSRPKGGLVQHF. The chain joins TRBV15 to TRBJ1-5; D gene ambiguous. Germline CDR1 LNHNV, CDR2 YYDKDF (reference sequence). This CDR3 spans 14 amino acids. V lost 2 bases, J lost 12 bases, and 17 bases lay in between.

With respect to this clonotype: This may arise from a read error, as a much more abundant clone is one base away. The chain has TRBV29-1 and TRBJ2-1; 9 bases fit TRBD2. The closer fit of TRBJ2-7 to the DNA end suggests the J call may be wrong. Germline loops: CDR1 SQVTM, CDR2 ANQGSEA. The CDR3 spans 13 residues. CDR3 sequence reads: CSVDISGGHEQYF. The CDR3 DNA follows: TGCAGCGTTGATATTAGCGGGGGCCACGAGCAGTACTTC.

The chain joins TRBV10-3 to TRBJ2-1, with a tentative D call TRBD2 (6 bases). Trimming took off 6 bases at V and 0 bases at J, with 15 bases between the two ends. Germline V gene data show CDR1 as ENHRY and CDR2 as SYGVKD. The CDR3 is 16 amino acids. CDR3 sequence: CAIRSTGTPSYNEQFF. CDR3 bases: TGTGCCATCAGATCCACCGGGACTCCCTCCTACAATGAGCAGTTCTTC.

This chain uses TRBV29-1 with TRBJ2-2; 11 bases are a match to TRBD1. CDR3 length: 16 amino acids. V lost 3 bases, J lost 7 bases, and 10 bases stayed unmatched. Germline V lookup: CDR1 SQVTM, CDR2 ANQGSEA. Here the CDR3 DNA reads TGCAGCGTTGAGTCCCGGGACAGGGGGGTGATCGGGGAGCTGTTTTTT. Its protein product is CSVESRDRGVIGELFF.

Only one count was recorded for this clonotype. CDR3 protein: CATRGATDTQYF. The DNA for the CDR3 is TGTGCCACCAGGGGGGCCACAGATACGCAGTATTTT. The V call is TRBV24-1, the J call TRBJ2-3, with a weak D call TRBD1 (6 bases). Trimming removed 7 bases from V and 2 bases from J, with 6 bases in between. CDR3 length: 12 amino acids. Germline CDR1 and CDR2: KGHDR and SFDVKD.

Notes on this clonotype: This clone may be a read error of a much larger clone one base away. This chain links TRBV7-2 with TRBJ2-3; no definite D call. CDR1 and CDR2 from the germline V gene are SGHTA and FQGNSA. This CDR3 is 12 amino acids long. CDR3 nucleotide sequence: TGTGCCAGCGGCTTCAACACAGATACGCAGTATTTT. This codes for CASGFNTDTQYF. The full variable domain, its missing parts supplied by reference TRBV7-2 and TRBJ2-3, is GAGVSQSPSNKVTEKGKDVELRCDPISGHTALYWYRQSLGQGLEFLIYFQGNSAPDKSGLPSDRFSAERTGGSVSTLTIQRTQQEDSAVYLCASGFNTDTQYFGPGTRLTVL.

Only one count was recorded for this clonotype. CDR3 nucleotides: TGTGCCAGCAGGGGAGGGACCTCCTACGAGCAGTACTTC. Translation gives CASRGGTSYEQYF. The rearrangement joins TRBV6-6 to TRBJ2-7; 7 bases agree with TRBD2. Germline V CDR1 and CDR2: MNHNY, SVGAGI (reference sequence). The junction had 2 bases not matched to a gene; V was cut back by 6 bases and J by 0 bases. This CDR3 has 13 amino acids.

V usage is TRBV12-3 or TRBV12-4 and J usage is TRBJ2-3; D remains unclear. The V end was cut by 1 base, the J end by 4 bases, with 12 bases between. The CDR3 consists of 15 residues. As DNA, the CDR3 is TGTGCCAGCAGTTTAGTTTCTGAGAGAGCAGATACGCAGTATTTT. This sequence encodes CASSLVSERADTQYF.

This clonotype was observed a few times. The chain links TRBV7-2 to TRBJ2-1, with 12 bases that match TRBD2. The V gene's germline CDR1 is SGHTA and CDR2 FQGNSA. The CDR3 is 15 amino acids. Germline trimming cut 0 bases from V and 6 bases from J; bases unmatched to any gene: 0. The CDR3 loop is CASSLALAGGNEQFF. The CDR3, as DNA: TGTGCCAGCAGCTTAGCACTAGCGGGGGGCAATGAGCAGTTCTTC. Filled out from reference TRBV7-2 and TRBJ2-1, the complete variable domain reads GAGVSQSPSNKVTEKGKDVELRCDPISGHTALYWYRQSLGQGLEFLIYFQGNSAPDKSGLPSDRFSAERTGGSVSTLTIQRTQQEDSAVYLCASSLALAGGNEQFFGPGTRLTVL.

This chain joins TRBV12-3 or TRBV12-4 and TRBJ1-5, with TRBD1 matching over 9 bases. The CDR3 runs 17 residues. The ends lost 7 bases at V and 4 bases at J; junction bases unmatched: 14. The CDR3 protein is CASMLGTGRLGNQPQHF. In DNA, the CDR3 is TGTGCCAGCATGCTAGGGACAGGGCGACTTGGGAATCAGCCCCAGCATTTT.

The chain employs TRBV12-3 or TRBV12-4 and TRBJ1-4; tentatively, D is TRBD1 (5 bases). The CDR3 totals 15 residues. The V end was cut by 3 bases, the J end by 4 bases, with 12 bases between. CDR3 bases: TGTGCCAGCAGTTTTTCGCCCAGGGATAATGAAAAACTGTTTTTT. It is translated as CASSFSPRDNEKLFF.

This chain joins TRBV11-3 and TRBJ2-3; D is uncertain. The V and J ends lost 1 base and 2 bases respectively, with 13 bases between them. Per the germline V gene, CDR1 is SGHNT and CDR2 is YENEEA. The CDR3 spans 16 residues. CDR3 region: CASSLGLRTFTDTQYF. The DNA for the CDR3 is TGTGCCAGCAGCTTAGGACTCCGCACGTTCACAGATACGCAGTATTTT.

Notes on this clonotype: At one end, the junction sequence differs from germline, possibly due to a read error. This chain connects TRBV5-1 to TRBJ2-1; 8 bases are a match to TRBD2. The CDR3 length is 15 residues. Germline CDR1 SGHRS, CDR2 YFSETQ. The CDR3 reads CAGSLEGTSFDEQFF. The CDR3 DNA follows: TGCGCCGGCAGCTTGGAAGGGACTAGTTTCGATGAGCAGTTCTTC. The full variable domain, its missing parts supplied by reference TRBV5-1 and TRBJ2-1, is KAGVTQTPRYLIKTRGQQVTLSCSPISGHRSVSWYQQTPGQGLQFLFEYFSETQRNKGNFPGRFSGRQFSNSRSEMNVSTLELGDSALYLCAGSLEGTSFDEQFFGPGTRLTVL.

This clonotype was counted a few times. V and J are TRBV7-6 and TRBJ2-3; a weak D match, TRBD2 (7 bases). Trimming left V 1 base short and J 0 bases short, with 14 bases between. This CDR3 has 17 amino acids. Looked up from germline, CDR1 is SGHVS and CDR2 is FNYEAQ. In DNA form, the CDR3 reads TGTGCCAGCAGCTTAGGGGGCGCGGGGGCGAGCACAGATACGCAGTATTTT. Its protein product is CASSLGGAGASTDTQYF.

This chain joins TRBV19 and TRBJ1-2; D is uncertain. Germline-derived CDR1 and CDR2 are LNHDA and SQIVND (reference sequence). V shed 5 bases and J shed 5 bases, with 9 bases lying between them. This CDR3 is built from 12 residues. This CDR3 reads CASSPAIYGYTF. Here the CDR3 DNA reads TGTGCCAGTAGTCCAGCTATTTATGGCTACACCTTC.